The 21 T cell receptor beta chains below come from one sample, sequenced in a study of T cells in Graves' hyperthyroidism and ophthalmopathy. TCR beta CDR3 region amplification was performed from RNA transcripts. Using the HTBI primer set, a first-round RT-PCR was run on the TCR CDR3. TCRdb reprocessed the multiplex PCR reads with MiXCR, giving one entry per CDR3 protein. The data contain roughly 640,000 distinct CDR3 sequences, more than 15% of them singletons. The sample comprised blood. These receptors all stem from a woman aged 40 to 49 with Graves' ophthalmopathy.

Many counts were recorded for this clonotype. The chain is built from TRBV2 and TRBJ2-1; 7 nucleotides agree with TRBD2. With V trimmed by 1 base and J by 6 bases, 6 bases remained unmatched. The CDR3 runs to 15 residues. Germline V gene data show CDR1 as SNHLY and CDR2 as FYNNEI. The CDR3 region has the DNA TGTGCCAGCAGTGAAGAGCGACTAGCAGGCAATGAGCAGTTCTTC. This codes for CASSEERLAGNEQFF.

This clonotype has ten or more counts. The V gene is TRBV20-1, the J gene TRBJ2-5; D is ambiguous. Trimming took off 0 bases at V and 4 bases at J, with 9 bases between the two ends. The germline V gene has CDR1 DFQATT and CDR2 SNEGSKA (reference sequence). The CDR3 contains 13 residues. CDR3 DNA: TGCAGTGCTAGAGAGGGCAGTGTAGAGACCCAGTACTTC. This gives the protein CSAREGSVETQYF.

This clonotype was observed at least ten times. The chain combines TRBV5-1 with TRBJ2-3, with 9 bases identical to TRBD2. CDR3 length equals 17 residues. CDR1 is SGHRS, CDR2 YFSETQ, per germline. With 3 bases clipped from V and 2 bases from J, the junction kept 10 bases outside the gene matches. In nucleotides, the CDR3 is TGCGCCAGCAGCTCACGAGGTAGCGGGAGAGTCACAGATACGCAGTATTTT. Its protein is CASSSRGSGRVTDTQYF. Combining the CDR3 with reference TRBV5-1 and TRBJ2-3 gives the whole variable domain KAGVTQTPRYLIKTRGQQVTLSCSPISGHRSVSWYQQTPGQGLQFLFEYFSETQRNKGNFPGRFSGRQFSNSRSEMNVSTLELGDSALYLCASSSRGSGRVTDTQYFGPGTRLTVL.

In this sample, this clonotype turned up once. The genes are TRBV2 and TRBJ2-1; 7 nucleotides agree with TRBD1. This CDR3 contains 15 residues. With V trimmed by 6 bases and J by 8 bases, 13 bases remained unmatched. Per germline, CDR1 SNHLY and CDR2 FYNNEI. The DNA of the CDR3 is TGTGCCAGCAGGGGACCGGGACAGCCATGGGATGAGCAGTTCTTC. Amino acids: CASRGPGQPWDEQFF.

The CDR3 sequence is CASSISAGGAGSGELFF. The DNA for the CDR3 is TGTGCCAGTAGTATCTCAGCCGGGGGGGCCGGGTCCGGGGAGCTGTTTTTT. The V gene is TRBV19, the J gene TRBJ2-2; 8 positions agree with TRBD2. The CDR3 covers 17 residues. CDR1 is LNHDA and CDR2 is SQIVND in the germline V gene (reference sequence). V lost 3 bases to trimming and J lost 6 bases; unmatched junction nucleotides: 12.

This clonotype was detected ten times or more. The V gene is TRBV28, the J gene TRBJ1-5; 8 bases are shared with TRBD1. The V and J ends lost 6 bases and 1 base, in that order; junction bases with no gene match: 5. The CDR3 spans 15 residues. Per the germline V gene, CDR1 is MDHEN and CDR2 is SYDVKM. This chain's CDR3 is CASRDRQGSNQPQHF. CDR3 bases: TGTGCCAGCAGGGACAGACAGGGGAGCAATCAGCCCCAGCATTTT.

Ten or more counts support this clonotype. J is TRBJ2-5 and V is TRBV3-1; 7 nucleotides match TRBD2. The CDR3 totals 18 residues. Germline V lookup: CDR1 LGHDT, CDR2 YNNKEL (reference sequence). J was trimmed by 5 bases and V by 5 bases; bases with no gene match: 20. This chain's CDR3 is CASSARLLAGTTWETQYF. The DNA of the CDR3 is TGTGCCAGCAGCGCCCGACTGTTAGCGGGCACCACCTGGGAGACCCAGTACTTC.

This clonotype has more than one count but fewer than ten. The genes are TRBV2 and TRBJ2-1, with TRBD2 identical over 10 bases. This CDR3 region has 15 residues. Losses at the gene ends were 8 bases for V and 3 bases for J; bases not matched to a gene: 7. Per the germline V gene, CDR1 is SNHLY and CDR2 is FYNNEI. The CDR3 protein is CASGSSSGSYNEQFF. CDR3 sequence (DNA): TGTGCCAGCGGATCCTCTAGCGGGAGCTACAATGAGCAGTTCTTC.

This clonotype turned up a few times. The genes are TRBV20-1 and TRBJ2-1; D is perhaps TRBD2 (5 bases). Germline values: CDR1 DFQATT, CDR2 SNEGSKA (reference sequence). Trimming shortened V by 0 bases and J by 7 bases, and 10 bases separated the two germline ends. The CDR3 extends over 13 amino acids. This CDR3 reads CSARDQLENEQFF. The DNA of the CDR3 is TGCAGTGCTAGAGATCAACTAGAGAATGAGCAGTTCTTC.

V gene TRBV10-3 combines with J gene TRBJ2-4; 7 bases are shared with TRBD1. Germline CDR1 ENHRY, CDR2 SYGVKD. The CDR3 is made up of 13 amino acids. After removal of 2 bases from V and 6 bases from J, the junction contained 1 base not matched to a gene. The CDR3 sequence is CAISERTGNIQYF. The CDR3, as DNA: TGTGCCATCAGTGAGAGGACAGGAAACATTCAGTACTTC.

The chain has TRBV20-1 and TRBJ1-1; no clear D. The CDR3 is 14 residues long. V was clipped by 1 base and J by 5 bases, with 14 bases between them. Germline CDR1 is DFQATT and CDR2 is SNEGSKA (reference sequence). DNA for the CDR3: TGCAGTGCTAGAGGGGGTATATACACGACTGAAGCTTTCTTT. This gives the protein CSARGGIYTTEAFF.

Many counts were recorded for this clonotype. V gene TRBV6-1 combines with J gene TRBJ2-1; D tentatively reads TRBD1 or TRBD2 (5 bases each). The CDR3 runs to 13 residues. Germline-derived CDR1 and CDR2 are MNHNS and SASEGT. The ends were cut back, 6 bases at V and 6 bases at J, with 12 bases in the middle. CDR3 sequence: CASSYTRGNEQFF. In nucleotides, the CDR3 is TGTGCCAGCAGCTATACTAGGGGCAATGAGCAGTTCTTC.

V usage is TRBV5-5 and J usage is TRBJ2-7; D remains unclear. From germline, CDR1 is SGHKS and CDR2 YYEKEE (reference sequence). The V and J ends lost 4 bases and 3 bases respectively, with 14 bases between them. The CDR3 runs 14 residues. The CDR3 DNA reads as TGTGCCAGCAGCCCGACGGCCCCTGACTACGAGCAGTACTTC. Encoded protein: CASSPTAPDYEQYF.

V is TRBV6-5 and J is TRBJ2-1, with 7 positions matching TRBD1. V lost 2 bases to trimming and J lost 6 bases; unmatched junction nucleotides: 7. This CDR3 has 15 residues. Germline CDR1 and CDR2: MNHEY and SVGAGI. For the CDR3, the DNA is TGTGCCAGCAGTTACAGATGGACAGGCCCCAATGAGCAGTTCTTC. This codes for CASSYRWTGPNEQFF.

The chain joins TRBV9 to TRBJ2-1, with D unclear. The V end was cut by 0 bases, the J end by 7 bases, with 14 bases between. Germline lookup yields CDR1 SGDLS and CDR2 YYNGEE. The CDR3 runs to 15 residues. In nucleotides, the CDR3 is TGTGCCAGCAGCGTAGGATATAGAATTGGGAATGAGCAGTTCTTC. It yields the protein CASSVGYRIGNEQFF.

Many counts were recorded for this clonotype. V is TRBV3-1 and J is TRBJ1-4; 7 bases align to TRBD1. The germline gives CDR1 LGHDT, CDR2 YNNKEL (reference sequence). Trimming took 2 bases from V and 8 from J; bases not matched to a gene: 5. This CDR3 is 14 amino acids long. In nucleotides, the CDR3 is TGTGCCAGCAGCCAAAACACAGGGGAAGAAAAACTGTTTTTT. It encodes CASSQNTGEEKLFF.

This clonotype has at least ten counts. The chain uses TRBV14 and TRBJ2-3; possibly TRBD2 for D (5 bases). The germline V and J ends were trimmed by 4 bases and 0 bases, with 14 bases remaining between them. The CDR3 has 16 amino acids. Germline V CDR1 and CDR2: SGHDN, FVKESK. Here the CDR3 reads CASSPHAGVSTDTQYF. CDR3 bases: TGTGCCAGCAGCCCCCACGCCGGGGTTAGCACAGATACGCAGTATTTT.

At least ten counts were recorded for this clonotype. V and J are TRBV28 and TRBJ2-5, with TRBD1 matching 9 bases. Germline CDR1 MDHEN, CDR2 SYDVKM. The V segment lost 6 bases and the J segment 7 bases; nucleotides outside the gene matches: 9. CDR3 size: 14 residues. The CDR3, as DNA: TGTGCCAGCAGATTACAACAGGGGGCCGGGACCCAGTACTTC. It encodes CASRLQQGAGTQYF.

The CDR3 here is CASSSVPGGLGSPLHF. CDR3 nucleotide sequence: TGTGCCAGCAGCTCCGTCCCTGGGGGCCTAGGTTCACCCCTCCACTTT. V and J are TRBV7-9 and TRBJ1-6, with D perhaps TRBD1 (6 bases). The V end was cut by 4 bases, the J end by 9 bases, with 19 bases between. In germline, CDR1 is SEHNR, CDR2 FQNEAQ (reference sequence). The CDR3 totals 16 residues. Looking up the rest from reference TRBV7-9 and TRBJ1-6 gives the full variable domain: DTGVSQNPRHKITKRGQNVTFRCDPISEHNRLYWYRQTLGQGPEFLTYFQNEAQLEKSRLLSDRFSAERPKGSFSTLEIQRTEQGDSAMYLCASSSVPGGLGSPLHFGNGTRLTVT.

This clonotype has ten or more counts. This chain joins TRBV5-1 and TRBJ2-1; D might be TRBD2 (6 bases). From germline, CDR1 is SGHRS and CDR2 YFSETQ. V dropped 4 bases and J dropped 6 bases, with 14 bases sitting between them. The CDR3 is 14 amino acids. The CDR3 loop is CASSGGDELNEQFF. CDR3 sequence (DNA): TGCGCCAGCAGCGGCGGGGACGAACTCAATGAGCAGTTCTTC.

This clonotype has just one count. This chain joins TRBV27 and TRBJ2-6; 8 nucleotides match TRBD2. After removal of 5 bases from V and 4 bases from J, the junction contained 4 bases not matched to a gene. Germline-derived CDR1 and CDR2 are MNHEY and SMNVEV (reference sequence). This CDR3 spans 15 amino acids. CDR3 sequence reads: CASSRRGGGANVLTF. The CDR3, as DNA: TGTGCCAGCAGTAGACGGGGGGGAGGGGCCAACGTCCTGACTTTC. The full variable domain, completed using reference TRBV27 and TRBJ2-6, is EAQVTQNPRYLITVTGKKLTVTCSQNMNHEYMSWYRQDPGLGLRQIYYSMNVEVTDKGDVPEGYKVSRKEKRNFPLILESPSPNQTSLYFCASSRRGGGANVLTFGAGSRLTVL.